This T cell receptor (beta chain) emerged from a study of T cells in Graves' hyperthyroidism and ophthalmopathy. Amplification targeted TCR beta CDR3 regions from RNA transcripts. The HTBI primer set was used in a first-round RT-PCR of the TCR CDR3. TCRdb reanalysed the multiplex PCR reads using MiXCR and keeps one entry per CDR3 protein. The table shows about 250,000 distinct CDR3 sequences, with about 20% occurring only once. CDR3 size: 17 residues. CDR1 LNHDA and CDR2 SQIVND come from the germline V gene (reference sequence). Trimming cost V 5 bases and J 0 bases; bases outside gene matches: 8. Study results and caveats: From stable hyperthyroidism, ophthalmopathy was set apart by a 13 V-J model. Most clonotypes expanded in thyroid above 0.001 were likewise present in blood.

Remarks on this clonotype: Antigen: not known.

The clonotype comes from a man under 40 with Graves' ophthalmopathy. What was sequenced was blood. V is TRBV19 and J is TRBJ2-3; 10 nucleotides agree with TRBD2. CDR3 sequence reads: CASSLAGLAVSTDTQYF. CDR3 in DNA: TGTGCCAGTAGTCTCGCCGGACTAGCGGTTAGCACAGATACGCAGTATTTT.